Listed here is a single T cell receptor (beta chain). No antigen is known for it. V shed 4 bases and J shed 3 bases, with 3 bases lying between them. Per the germline V gene, CDR1 is MNHNY and CDR2 is SVGAGI (reference sequence). The CDR3 has 11 residues. The data were obtained in a study of T cell responses to AZD1222 COVID-19 vaccine. Study summary: Second-dose intervals of approximately 4 or approximately 12 weeks were pooled. Study outcomes and limitations: Close to half of all spike-specific TCRs reportedly target regions of the variants that are unmutated. The span of vaccine-associated CD4 TCRs extended across spike, with dominance at 160-218 and 743-854. Females made up more of the donors, who were largely white British, and clonal diversity may have come out too low.

Data came from immunoSEQ multiplex PCR; TCRdb stores just in-frame clones and leaves some out. Of over 95,000 clones listed, about 89% are singletons. The gene calls are TRBV6-6 and TRBJ2-5; no clear D gene. Sample: peripheral blood, taken on day 0 of AZD1222 vaccination. The sequence was collected from an adult in good health. CDR3 in DNA: TGTGCCAGCAGTTTCAAAGAGACCCAGTACTTC. Translating it yields CASSFKETQYF.